This T cell receptor beta chain was captured by sequencing in a study of blood T cell repertoires in COVID-19. At the level of the study: The study drew acute and convalescent COVID-19 samples from the United States, Italy and Spain.

Methods used by the authors: Using reference gene primer amplification, nucleated cell counts were estimated. Generated by immunoSEQ multiplex PCR, the TCRdb table keeps only in-frame clones and is missing some. V and J calls and clone size come straight from that table; D and trimming were deduced from the DNA. The data hold 150,000 to 250,000 clones, with around four fifths observed a single time. The junction had 15 bases not matched to a gene; V was cut back by 5 bases and J by 6 bases. The CDR3 runs 17 residues. Germline-derived CDR1 and CDR2 are SEHNR and FQNEAQ (reference sequence). The clonotype comes from a human donor with acute or convalescent COVID-19. The donor label of this sample is uncertain. Sequences were obtained from peripheral blood. The rearrangement uses TRBV7-9 and TRBJ1-3; 8 bases fit TRBD1. Written as DNA, the CDR3 is TGTGCCAGCAGCACCTGGACAGGGTCTTACGGTGAAAACACCATATATTTT. Its translation is CASSTWTGSYGENTIYF.